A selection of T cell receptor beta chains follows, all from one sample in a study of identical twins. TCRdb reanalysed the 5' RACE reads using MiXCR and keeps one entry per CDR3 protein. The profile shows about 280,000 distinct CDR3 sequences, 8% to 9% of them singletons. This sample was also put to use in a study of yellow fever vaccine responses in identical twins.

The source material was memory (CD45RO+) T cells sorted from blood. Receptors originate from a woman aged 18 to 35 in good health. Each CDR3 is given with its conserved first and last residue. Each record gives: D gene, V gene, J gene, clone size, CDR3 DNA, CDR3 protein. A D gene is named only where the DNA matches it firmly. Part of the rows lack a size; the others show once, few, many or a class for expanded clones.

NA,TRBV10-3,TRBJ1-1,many,TGTGCCATCAGTGGCGAGGGGATCACTGAAGCTTTCTTT,CAISGEGITEAFF
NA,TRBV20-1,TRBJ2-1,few,TGCAGTGCTACGGGGTGGGGCGAGCAGTTCTTC,CSATGWGEQFF
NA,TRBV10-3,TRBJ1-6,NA,TGTGCCATCGGAGTGGGAAATTCACCCCTCCACTTT,CAIGVGNSPLHF
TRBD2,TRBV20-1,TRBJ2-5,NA,TGCAGTGCTAGACTAGCGGGGTTGGAGACCCAGTACTTC,CSARLAGLETQYF
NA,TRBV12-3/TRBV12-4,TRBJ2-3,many,TGTGCCAGCAGTTTCGTAGCAACAGATACGCAGTATTTT,CASSFVATDTQYF
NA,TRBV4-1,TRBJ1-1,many,TGCGCCAGCAGCCAAGTCCGAGGCGGCACTGAAGCTTTCTTT,CASSQVRGGTEAFF
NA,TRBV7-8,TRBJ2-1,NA,TGTGCCAGCAGACAACTAGCAGGGAGTTACAATGAGCAGTTCTTC,CASRQLAGSYNEQFF
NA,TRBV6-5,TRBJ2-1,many,TGTGCCAGCAGTTACGATGCCGACTCATACAATGAGCAGTTCTTC,CASSYDADSYNEQFF
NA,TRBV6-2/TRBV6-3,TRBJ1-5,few,TGTGCCAGCAGAAGACAGGATCTAAATCAGCCCCAGCATTTT,CASRRQDLNQPQHF
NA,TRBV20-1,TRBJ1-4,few,TGCAGTGCTAATCGTGGGGGGAGTGAAAAACTGTTTTTT,CSANRGGSEKLFF
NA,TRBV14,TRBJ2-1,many,TGTGCCAGCAGCCAAATCCGGCACACTTTCAATGAGCAGTTCTTC,CASSQIRHTFNEQFF
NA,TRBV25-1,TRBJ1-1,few,TGTGCCAGCAGTGGTACCCCCTTCGGGCGGTTGGACACTGAAGCTTTCTTT,CASSGTPFGRLDTEAFF
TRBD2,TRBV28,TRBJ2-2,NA,TGTGCCAGCAGTTTGGGACTAGCGCGAAACACCGGGGAGCTGTTTTTT,CASSLGLARNTGELFF
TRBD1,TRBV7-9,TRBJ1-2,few,TGTGCCAGCAGCTTAGCGGCAGGGGGCCTGCCCGGCTACACCTTC,CASSLAAGGLPGYTF
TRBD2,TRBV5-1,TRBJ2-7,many,TGCGCCAGCAGCCACACAACTAGCGGGGACACCTACGAGCAGTACTTC,CASSHTTSGDTYEQYF
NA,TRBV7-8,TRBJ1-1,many,TGTGCCAGCAGCTTAGCTGGGGGACATTTGAACACTGAAGCTTTCTTT,CASSLAGGHLNTEAFF
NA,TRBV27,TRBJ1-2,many,TGTGCCAGCAGTTTGGAGTTTAACGGCTATGGCTACACCTTC,CASSLEFNGYGYTF
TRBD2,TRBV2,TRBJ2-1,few,TGTGCCAGCAGGTCATCTAGCGGTAGGAACAATGAGCAGTTCTTC,CASRSSSGRNNEQFF
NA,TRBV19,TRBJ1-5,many,TGTGCCAGTAGTAGTGGGGCCAATCAGCCCCAGCATTTT,CASSSGANQPQHF
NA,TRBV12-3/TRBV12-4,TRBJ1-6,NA,TGTGCCAGCAGTTTTCGGAAGGCAGATAATTCACCCCTCCACTTT,CASSFRKADNSPLHF
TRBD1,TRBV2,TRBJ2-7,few,TGTGCCAGCAGTGTCCACCGGGACAGGGGGACCTACGAGCAGTACTTC,CASSVHRDRGTYEQYF
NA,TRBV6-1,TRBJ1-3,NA,TGTGCCAGCAACGTAAAGGGGGACTCTGGAAACACCATATATTTT,CASNVKGDSGNTIYF
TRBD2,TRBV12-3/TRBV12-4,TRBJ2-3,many,TGTGCCAGCAGTTTTGTCACTAGCGGGATTGGCACAGATACGCAGTATTTT,CASSFVTSGIGTDTQYF
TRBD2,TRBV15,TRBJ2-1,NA,TGTGCCACCAGCAGAGTAGGGACTAGCGGGGGGTGGAGCTCCTACAATGAGCAGTTCTTC,CATSRVGTSGGWSSYNEQFF
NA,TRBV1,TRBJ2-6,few,TGCACCAGCAGCCAGGTCTCTGGGGCCAACGTCCTGACTTTC,CTSSQVSGANVLTF
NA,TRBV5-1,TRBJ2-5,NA,TGCGCCAGCAGTTCGATGATTGGGGGCCAAGAGACCCAGTACTTC,CASSSMIGGQETQYF
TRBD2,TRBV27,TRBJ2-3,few,TGTGCCAGCAGTCTGAGCGGGGGGCCTACGCAGTATTTT,CASSLSGGPTQYF
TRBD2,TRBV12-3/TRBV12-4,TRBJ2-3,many,TGTGCCGCGGCTAGCGGGGGCACAGATACGCAGTATTTT,CAAASGGTDTQYF
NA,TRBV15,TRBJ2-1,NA,TGTGCCACCAGCAGAGATTCCAGGGACAATGAGCAGTTCTTC,CATSRDSRDNEQFF
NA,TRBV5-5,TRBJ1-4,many,TGTGCCAGCAGCTTGGTCGGGGGCATTAATGAAAAACTGTTTTTT,CASSLVGGINEKLFF
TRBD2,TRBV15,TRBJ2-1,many,TGTGCCACCACGGACGGGACTAGCGGGCGTAATGAGCAGTTCTTC,CATTDGTSGRNEQFF
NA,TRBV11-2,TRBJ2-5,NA,TGTGCCAGCAGCCCGCAGACAGATAAGACGACCCAGTACTTC,CASSPQTDKTTQYF
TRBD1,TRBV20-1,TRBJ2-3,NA,TGCAGTGCTAGGGGACAACAGGGGGCGCGTAGAGATACGCAGTATTTT,CSARGQQGARRDTQYF
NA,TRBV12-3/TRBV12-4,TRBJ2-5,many,TGTGCCAGCAATCCATCAGGGGCTGGGGAGACCCAGTACTTC,CASNPSGAGETQYF
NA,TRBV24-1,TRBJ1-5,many,TGTGCCACCAGTGATTCGAGGGGTCAGCCCCAGCATTTT,CATSDSRGQPQHF
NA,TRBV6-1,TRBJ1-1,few,TGTGCCAGCAGACCCGGACGGCTCGGAAACACTGAAGCTTTCTTT,CASRPGRLGNTEAFF
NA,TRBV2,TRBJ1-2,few,TGTGCCAGCAGCCAACAGGGAACCCTCTATGGCTACACCTTC,CASSQQGTLYGYTF